This TCR beta chain was documented in a study of blood T cell repertoires in COVID-19. About the research overall: Researchers got acute and convalescent COVID-19 samples from the United States, Italy and Spain.

Germline V lookup: CDR1 SGHDT, CDR2 YYEEEE. The V and J ends lost 3 bases and 3 bases, in that order; junction bases with no gene match: 4. The CDR3 runs to 15 residues. Researchers sorted participants into cohorts using their self-reported clinical history. Recovery among Cohort 3 donors was established by two negative PCRs, clearance, or symptom resolution. Methods used by the authors: Estimates of nucleated cell counts were drawn from the amplification of reference gene primers. Sequencing used immunoSEQ multiplex PCR; TCRdb keeps in-frame clones, though not all of them. That table is the source of V, J and clone size, and D and trimming were worked out from the DNA. Among a few hundred thousand clones, approximately 85% were seen once, and the ten largest hold 1.5% to 2%.

Sequences were obtained from PBMCs or T cells enriched from blood (not recorded which). This receptor was obtained from a woman aged 50 to 65 who had recovered from COVID-19. The J gene is TRBJ2-1, the V gene TRBV5-6, with 9 bases fitting TRBD2. CDR3 bases: TGTGCCAGCAGCTCCCTAGCGGGGCTCTACAATGAGCAGTTCTTC. Its protein product is CASSSLAGLYNEQFF.